A selection of T cell receptor beta chains follows, all from one sample in a study of regulatory T cells in long-lasting Graves disease. MiXCR was run by TCRdb on the multiplex PCR reads, yielding one entry per CDR3 protein. The sample lists about half a million distinct CDR3 sequences, 20% to 25% seen once, with 13% in the top ten. Sequencing was performed on peripheral blood mononuclear cells (PBMCs), taken when the disease was refractory, from a patient treated with antithyroid drugs. These receptor sequences come from a female donor with Graves disease. Each CDR3 is given with its conserved first and last residue. The order of the fields is D gene, J gene, V gene, clone size, CDR3 DNA, CDR3 protein. A D gene is named only where the DNA matches it firmly. Clone size appears in some rows only: once, few, many, or a class for an expanded clone.

TRBD1 TRBJ1-4 TRBV5-1 few TGCGCCAGCAGCTTGGACCCGGGGACAGAGCAAAAACTGTTTTTT CASSLDPGTEQKLFF
TRBD1 TRBJ1-4 TRBV13 few TGTGCCAGCAGCCCCCGGACAGGGGCCGGTGAAAAACTGTTTTTT CASSPRTGAGEKLFF
. TRBJ1-2 TRBV29-1 many TGCAGCGTTGAGGGGGATCGGCTCTATGGCTACACCTTC CSVEGDRLYGYTF
TRBD1 TRBJ1-4 TRBV7-2 . TGTGCCAGCAGCCACAGGGGGCGCTGGGAAAAACTGTTTTTT CASSHRGRWEKLFF
. TRBJ2-7 TRBV19 many TGTGCCAGTAGTATTGGGCGGACCGCCCACGAGCAGTACTTC CASSIGRTAHEQYF
. TRBJ2-1 TRBV5-1 once TGCGCCAGCAGCCCCAAGGACTCCGAGCAGTTCTTC CASSPKDSEQFF
. TRBJ2-5 TRBV7-2 many TGTGCCAGCAGCTTAGTCTCTTGGGAAAGTGAGACCCAGTACTTC CASSLVSWESETQYF
. TRBJ2-6 TRBV29-1 . TGCAGCGTTGAAGATTTGGGTGGGAACGTCCTGACTTTC CSVEDLGGNVLTF
TRBD1 TRBJ1-6 TRBV16 many TGTGCCAGCAGCCGTTCAGGGGGAGTACCCCTCCACTTT CASSRSGGVPLHF
TRBD2 TRBJ2-7 TRBV29-1 . TGCAGCGGGGCTACTAGCGGGAGTTACGAGCAGTACTTC CSGATSGSYEQYF
. TRBJ2-7 TRBV19 . TGTGCCAGTAGTCTCTACATTAGCTCCTACGAGCAGTACTTC CASSLYISSYEQYF
. TRBJ1-2 TRBV7-9 few TGTGCCAGCAGCCTCATACAGGCCTATGGCTACACCTTC CASSLIQAYGYTF
. TRBJ1-4 TRBV7-9 few TGTGCCAGCAGCTTGGAACGGAATGAAAAACTGTTTTTT CASSLERNEKLFF
. TRBJ2-7 TRBV30 . TGTGCCTTTATGGTCACTCACGAGCAGTACTTC CAFMVTHEQYF
TRBD2 TRBJ2-2 TRBV9 . TGTGCCAGCAGCGTAGACGGGGGGGCGTCCACCGGGGAGCTGTTTTTT CASSVDGGASTGELFF
TRBD2 TRBJ2-7 TRBV7-9 . TGTGCCAGCAGCTTCGGACTAGCGGTTCTAAAACTGGGGAATGAGCAGTACTTC CASSFGLAVLKLGNEQYF
TRBD1 TRBJ1-4 TRBV20-1 . TGCAGTGCTAGAGTCTCGACAGGGATATCGGAAAAACTGTTTTTT CSARVSTGISEKLFF
TRBD1 TRBJ1-5 TRBV7-2 many TGTGCCAGCAGCCGAACAGGGGGCGAATTACAGCCCCAGCATTTT CASSRTGGELQPQHF